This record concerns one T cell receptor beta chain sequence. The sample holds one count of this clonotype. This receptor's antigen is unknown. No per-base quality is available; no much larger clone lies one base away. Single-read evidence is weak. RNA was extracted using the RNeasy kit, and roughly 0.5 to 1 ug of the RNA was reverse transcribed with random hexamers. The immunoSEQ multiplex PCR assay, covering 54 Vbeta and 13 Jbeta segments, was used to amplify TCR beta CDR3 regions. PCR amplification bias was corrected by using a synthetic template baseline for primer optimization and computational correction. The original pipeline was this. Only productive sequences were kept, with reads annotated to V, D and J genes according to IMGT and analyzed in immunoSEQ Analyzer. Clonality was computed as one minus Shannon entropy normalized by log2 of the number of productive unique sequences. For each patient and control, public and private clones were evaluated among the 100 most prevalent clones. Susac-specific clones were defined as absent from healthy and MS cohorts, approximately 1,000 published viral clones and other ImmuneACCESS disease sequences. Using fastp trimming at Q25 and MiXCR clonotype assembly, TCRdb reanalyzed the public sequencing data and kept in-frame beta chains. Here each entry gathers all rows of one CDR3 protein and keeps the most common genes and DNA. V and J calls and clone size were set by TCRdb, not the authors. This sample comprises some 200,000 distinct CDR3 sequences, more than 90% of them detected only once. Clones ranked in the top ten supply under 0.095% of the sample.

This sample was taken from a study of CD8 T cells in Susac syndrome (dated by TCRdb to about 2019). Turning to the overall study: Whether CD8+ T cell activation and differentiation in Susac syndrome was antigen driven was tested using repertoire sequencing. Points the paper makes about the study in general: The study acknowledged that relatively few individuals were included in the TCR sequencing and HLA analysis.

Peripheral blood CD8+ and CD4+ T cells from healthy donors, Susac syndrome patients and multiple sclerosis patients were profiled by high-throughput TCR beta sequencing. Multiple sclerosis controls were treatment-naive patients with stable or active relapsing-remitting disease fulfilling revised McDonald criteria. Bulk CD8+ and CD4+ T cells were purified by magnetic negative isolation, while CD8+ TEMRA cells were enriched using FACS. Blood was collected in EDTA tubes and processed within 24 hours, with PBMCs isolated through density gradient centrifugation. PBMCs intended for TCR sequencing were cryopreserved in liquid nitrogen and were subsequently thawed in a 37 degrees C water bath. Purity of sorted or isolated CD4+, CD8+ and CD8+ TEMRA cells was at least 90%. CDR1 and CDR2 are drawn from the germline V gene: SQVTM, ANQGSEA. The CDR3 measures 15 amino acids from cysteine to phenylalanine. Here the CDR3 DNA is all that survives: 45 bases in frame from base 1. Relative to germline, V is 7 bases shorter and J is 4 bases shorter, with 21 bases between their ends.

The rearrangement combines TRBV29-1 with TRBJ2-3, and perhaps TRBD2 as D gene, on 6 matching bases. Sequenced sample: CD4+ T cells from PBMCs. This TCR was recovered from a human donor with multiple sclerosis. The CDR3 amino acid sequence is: CSASEVGGGADTQYF. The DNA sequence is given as TGCAGCGCCTCAGAGGTCGGGGGTGGTGCAGATACGCAGTATTTT.